This entry is about one T cell receptor (beta chain). Its antigen is still unknown. Using unique molecular identifiers, the investigators prepared the TCRbeta library. Each CDR3 protein is one row after TCRdb ran MiXCR on the PCR reads. The sample holds 450,000 to 700,000 distinct CDR3 sequences, 27% seen once. The data stem from a study of T-cell reconstitution after alpha-beta-depleted transplantation in children. Study results and limitations: Counts and diversity of T cells one year after transplant came mostly from newly produced T cells.

Germline CDR1 SNHLY, CDR2 FYNNEI. This CDR3 is 14 amino acids long. The V and J ends lost 5 bases and 5 bases respectively, with 15 bases between them. This sequence joins TRBV2 and TRBJ2-5; D possibly uses TRBD1 or TRBD2 (5 bases each). Source: PBMCs, taken before TCRalphabeta/CD19-depleted stem cell transplant. This TCR came from a boy under two years old with Wiskott-Aldrich syndrome, due to receive a stem cell transplant. The CDR3 nucleotides are TGTGCCAGCAGTATATTTGTGGGACGGGAGACCCAGTACTTC. Translation: CASSIFVGRETQYF.